This is a list of T cell receptor beta chains from one sample in a study of T-cell reconstitution after alpha-beta-depleted transplantation in children. In TCRdb, the PCR reads were re-called with MiXCR into one record per CDR3 protein. The sample lists 500,000 to 600,000 distinct CDR3 sequences, 25% to 30% occurring once. The sample consisted of PBMCs, taken before TCRalphabeta/CD19-depleted stem cell transplant. The receptors were gathered from a boy under two years old with Wiskott-Aldrich syndrome, due to receive a stem cell transplant. Each CDR3 is given with its conserved first and last residue.

length: 14
J: TRBJ1-3
V: TRBV20-1
CDR3: CSATPETSGNTIYF

length: 15
J: TRBJ1-4
V: TRBV27
CDR3: CASSLSWDRVEKLFF

length: 14
J: TRBJ2-1
V: TRBV5-4
CDR3: CASSLEGLGNEQFF

length: 16
J: TRBJ2-1
V: TRBV20-1
CDR3: CSARVGSGLSYNEQFF

length: 14
J: TRBJ2-4
V: TRBV2
CDR3: CASRVGVGQNIQYF

length: 13
J: TRBJ1-3
V: TRBV10-3
CDR3: CAIGRMSGNTIYF

length: 15
J: TRBJ2-7
V: TRBV18
CDR3: CASSPISGSFHEQYF

length: 15
J: TRBJ2-7
V: TRBV5-1
CDR3: CASSEAGGPLYEQYF

length: 15
J: TRBJ2-3
V: TRBV3-1
CDR3: CASSRFRGERDTQYF

length: 14
J: TRBJ2-7
V: TRBV20-1
CDR3: CSASGRKGNYEQYF